This T cell receptor beta chain was sequenced in a study of radiation and T cells in renal cell carcinoma. Generated by immunoSEQ multiplex PCR, the TCRdb table keeps only in-frame clones and is missing some. The table has around 180,000 clones, about 87% seen once. Time point reported: blood 4 weeks post-SBRT, at nephrectomy. Treatment described: 15 Gy SBRT to primary tumor, nephrectomy 4 weeks later. CDR1 is SGHRS and CDR2 is YFSETQ in the germline V gene. Trimming pared 2 bases from V and 2 bases from J, leaving 4 bases between. CDR3 length: 12 amino acids. The sample consisted of blood, taken from a patient whose treatment included radiotherapy and nephrectomy. The clonotype originates from a woman between 45 and 65 years old with renal cell carcinoma. The V call is TRBV5-1, the J call TRBJ1-2; no firm D call. The CDR3 sequence is CASSFGNYGYTF. The CDR3 DNA reads as TGCGCCAGCAGCTTTGGGAACTATGGCTACACCTTC. The whole variable domain, filled in from reference TRBV5-1 and TRBJ1-2, reads KAGVTQTPRYLIKTRGQQVTLSCSPISGHRSVSWYQQTPGQGLQFLFEYFSETQRNKGNFPGRFSGRQFSNSRSEMNVSTLELGDSALYLCASSFGNYGYTFGSGTRLTVV.